These 25 T cell receptor beta chains were sequenced from one sample in a study of graft-versus-host responses after intestinal transplantation. The table came from immunoSEQ multiplex PCR; TCRdb's copy has only in-frame clones and leaves some out. The sample has roughly 25,000 clones, more than 75% seen once. Their antigens remain unidentified. Sample: unstimulated CD8+ T cells sorted from spleen or lymph node cells, taken before transplant. The source of these receptors is a human donor who was the organ donor for an intestinal transplant.

This clone was seen only a few times. J is TRBJ1-2 and V is TRBV7-9; 9 bases match TRBD1. V lost 5 bases to trimming and J lost 8 bases; unmatched junction nucleotides: 12. Germline lookup yields CDR1 SEHNR and CDR2 FQNEAQ (reference sequence). The CDR3 spans 15 residues. This chain's CDR3 is CASSLGGQGIGGYTF. CDR3 coding DNA: TGTGCCAGCAGCCTGGGTGGACAGGGGATAGGGGGCTACACCTTC.

The V call is TRBV10-1, the J call TRBJ1-1; D possibly corresponds to TRBD1 (6 bases). Trimming removed 4 bases from V and 2 bases from J, with 14 bases in between. This CDR3 is 15 amino acids long. Looked up from germline, CDR1 is WNHNN and CDR2 is SYGVQD (reference sequence). CDR3 loop: CASSGSQDRNTEAFF. The CDR3 bases are TGCGCCAGCAGTGGTTCTCAGGACAGAAACACTGAAGCTTTCTTT.

The chain uses TRBV19 and TRBJ2-7; D is tentatively TRBD1 or TRBD2 (6 bases each). The CDR3 totals 15 residues. Germline CDR1 LNHDA, CDR2 SQIVND (reference sequence). Trimming took off 5 bases at V and 3 bases at J, with 17 bases between the two ends. This CDR3 is CASSPAGGGYYEQYF. The CDR3 bases are TGTGCCAGTAGTCCCGCCGGAGGGGGGTACTACGAGCAGTACTTC.

The rearrangement joins TRBV5-5 to TRBJ1-5, with D unclear. The germline CDR1 and CDR2 sequences are SGHKS and YYEKEE (reference sequence). The CDR3 has 16 residues. V shed 4 bases and J shed 5 bases, with 19 bases lying between them. CDR3 nucleotides: TGTGCCAGCAGCCAATACACCCACCCAGCCGATCAGCCCCAGCATTTT. Protein product: CASSQYTHPADQPQHF.

V usage is TRBV19 and J usage is TRBJ1-5, with TRBD1 identical over 7 bases. With V trimmed by 4 bases and J by 4 bases, 1 base remained unmatched. Germline lookup yields CDR1 LNHDA and CDR2 SQIVND (reference sequence). The CDR3 totals 13 residues. CDR3 loop: CASSTGGNQPQHF. The DNA of the CDR3 is TGTGCCAGTAGTACAGGGGGGAATCAGCCCCAGCATTTT.

V and J are TRBV4-1 and TRBJ2-3; 9 nucleotides agree with TRBD2. Germline V gene data show CDR1 as MGHRA and CDR2 as YSYEKL. With V trimmed by 0 bases and J by 2 bases, 6 bases remained unmatched. This CDR3 has 17 residues. CDR3 coding DNA: TGCGCCAGCAGCCAAGAGGGAAGCGGGAGGCCCACAGATACGCAGTATTTT. Translated, it gives CASSQEGSGRPTDTQYF.

This clone has just one count. This rearrangement joins TRBV5-4 to TRBJ1-6, with TRBD1 matching 8 bases. The germline V gene has CDR1 SGHNT and CDR2 YYREEE (reference sequence). Trimming cost V 10 bases and J 10 bases; bases outside gene matches: 10. There are 13 residues in the CDR3. CDR3: CAGTDREDSPLHF. The DNA of the CDR3 is TGTGCCGGAACGGACAGGGAAGACTCACCCCTCCACTTT.

The gene calls are TRBV27 and TRBJ2-3; the match to TRBD2 covers 8 bases. Germline V gives CDR1 MNHEY, CDR2 SMNVEV (reference sequence). V was clipped by 4 bases and J by 4 bases; unmatched bases: 4. The CDR3 runs 14 residues. The DNA for the CDR3 is TGTGCCAGCAGTTCTCGGCGGGAGGCAGATACGCAGTATTTT. Translating it yields CASSSRREADTQYF.

The chain has TRBV6-5 and TRBJ2-7; D remains ambiguous. The CDR3 spans 14 residues. CDR1 is MNHEY and CDR2 is SVGAGI in the germline V gene. Trimming removed 2 bases at V and 4 bases at J, with 12 bases between. The CDR3 region has the DNA TGTGCCAGCAGTTACGGGTATTTAGTGTACGAGCAGTACTTC. This gives the protein CASSYGYLVYEQYF.

J is TRBJ2-7 and V is TRBV5-4; 12 bases agree with TRBD2. Trimming removed 4 bases from V and 2 bases from J; junction bases left unmatched: 10. This CDR3 has 17 amino acids. Germline lookup yields CDR1 SGHNT and CDR2 YYREEE (reference sequence). CDR3 bases: TGTGCCAGCAGCCTTGTGACTAGCGGGGGTTTTCCCTACGAGCAGTACTTC. Translation: CASSLVTSGGFPYEQYF.

This chain connects TRBV10-2 to TRBJ2-7, with 10 bases that match TRBD2. The V and J ends lost 5 bases and 4 bases, in that order; junction bases with no gene match: 5. The V gene's germline CDR1 is WSHSY and CDR2 SAAADI. The CDR3 covers 14 residues. DNA for the CDR3: TGCGCCAGCAGTAGCGGGGGGGCCACATACGAGCAGTACTTC. Residues: CASSSGGATYEQYF.

The rearrangement joins TRBV6-1 to TRBJ1-5; D may be TRBD1 (6 bases). In germline, CDR1 is MNHNS, CDR2 SASEGT. Trimming removed 6 bases from V and 4 bases from J, with 13 bases in between. This CDR3 contains 14 residues. The CDR3 here is CASSQDSENQPQHF. The CDR3 nucleotides are TGTGCCAGCAGCCAGGACAGTGAGAATCAGCCCCAGCATTTT.

This clone was picked up one time. The CDR3 DNA sequence: TGTGCCAGCAGCTTCGGACTAGCGGGAGGTGATACGCAGTATTTT. Its protein is CASSFGLAGGDTQYF. The chain recombines TRBV11-1 with TRBJ2-3; 14 bases match TRBD2. Trimming at V came to 3 bases and at J to 6 bases, leaving 2 bases not matched to a gene. The germline CDR1 and CDR2 sequences are SGHAT and FQDESV (reference sequence). This CDR3 contains 15 residues.

This clone turned up a few times. The chain carries TRBV6-4 and TRBJ2-7; 9 bases are a match to TRBD2. The germline gives CDR1 MRHNA, CDR2 SNTAGT. V lost 0 bases to trimming and J lost 2 bases; unmatched junction nucleotides: 5. The CDR3 sequence is 16 residues long. The CDR3 DNA is TGTGCCAGCAGTGACTCCCAGGCGGGGGGGCCCTACGAGCAGTACTTC. This gives the protein CASSDSQAGGPYEQYF.

The chain links TRBV6-1 to TRBJ2-7, with a possible D match to TRBD1 (6 bases). V gave up 5 bases and J gave up 3 bases, with 14 bases separating them. The germline gives CDR1 MNHNS, CDR2 SASEGT. There are 14 residues in the CDR3. The CDR3 nucleotides read TGTGCCAGCAGTCCACAGGGCTCCGACTACGAGCAGTACTTC. Its translation: CASSPQGSDYEQYF.

V and J are TRBV5-4 and TRBJ2-1, with 8 bases matching TRBD2. CDR3 length: 15 amino acids. Trimming cost V 6 bases and J 2 bases; bases outside gene matches: 7. Germline assignment: CDR1 SGHNT and CDR2 YYREEE (reference sequence). CDR3 coding DNA: TGTGCCAGCATCGAGAGTAGCGGGACCTACAATGAGCAGTTCTTC. It yields the protein CASIESSGTYNEQFF. Based on the CDR3 plus reference TRBV5-4 and TRBJ2-1, the full variable domain is ETGVTQSPTHLIKTRGQQVTLRCSSQSGHNTVSWYQQALGQGPQFIFQYYREEENGRGNFPPRFSGLQFPNYSSELNVNALELDDSALYLCASIESSGTYNEQFFGPGTRLTVL.

CDR3 DNA: TGTGCCAGCAGCCAAGATTCATGGGAGGAGACCCAGTACTTC. Protein product: CASSQDSWEETQYF. The chain combines TRBV14 with TRBJ2-5; the D gene is possibly TRBD2 (5 bases). CDR1 and CDR2 (germline): SGHDN, FVKESK. The CDR3 is 14 residues long. The germline V and J ends were trimmed by 0 bases and 5 bases, with 10 bases remaining between them. The full variable domain, rest sourced from reference TRBV14 and TRBJ2-5, is EAGVTQFPSHSVIEKGQTVTLRCDPISGHDNLYWYRRVMGKEIKFLLHFVKESKQDESGMPNNRFLAERTGGTYSTLKVQPAELEDSGVYFCASSQDSWEETQYFGPGTRLLVL.

This clone is a singleton in its sample. The V gene is TRBV27, the J gene TRBJ2-7; D unclear. Trimming took 2 bases from V and 6 from J, leaving 8 bases between them. The length of the CDR3 is 12 residues. Germline V gene sequence: CDR1 MNHEY, CDR2 SMNVEV (reference sequence). This chain's CDR3 is CASSLIGREQYF. The CDR3 region has the DNA TGTGCCAGCAGTTTAATCGGGCGCGAGCAGTACTTC.

This clone was counted a single time. The rearrangement uses TRBV20-1 and TRBJ1-1; D is uncertain. This CDR3 has 11 amino acids. The germline gives CDR1 DFQATT, CDR2 SNEGSKA (reference sequence). The CDR3 nucleotides read TGCAGCTCACGGGCGAACACTGAAGCTTTCTTT. Its protein product is CSSRANTEAFF.

This clone appeared a single time. This chain uses TRBV12-5 with TRBJ2-7, with TRBD1 identical over 7 bases. V shed 0 bases and J 2 bases; nucleotides not matched to a gene: 1. The germline V gene has CDR1 LGHNT and CDR2 FRNRAP. The CDR3 has 14 residues. The DNA for the CDR3 is TGTGCTAGTGGTTTGGTGACAGGGCCCTACGAGCAGTACTTC. Translation gives CASGLVTGPYEQYF.

The chain joins TRBV7-9 to TRBJ2-5; 9 nucleotides match TRBD1. The ends lost 5 bases at V and 1 base at J; junction bases unmatched: 5. This CDR3 has 15 residues. In germline, CDR1 is SEHNR, CDR2 FQNEAQ (reference sequence). The CDR3 DNA reads as TGTGCCAGCAGCCCCCCGACAGGGGGCCAAGAGACCCAGTACTTC. The encoded protein is CASSPPTGGQETQYF.

The table lists this clone with a count of one. V is TRBV12-5 and J is TRBJ2-7, with unresolved D. CDR3 length: 11 residues. CDR1 is LGHNT and CDR2 is FRNRAP in the germline V gene. Between the trimmed V and J ends, which lost 8 bases and 3 bases, there was a span of 8 bases. The CDR3 nucleotides read TGTGCTAGTAGTAACAGCTACGAGCAGTACTTC. Its protein is CASSNSYEQYF. The full variable domain, in which reference TRBV12-5 and TRBJ2-7 provide the parts outside the CDR3, is DARVTQTPRHKVTEMGQEVTMRCQPILGHNTVFWYRQTMMQGLELLAYFRNRAPLDDSGMPKDRFSAEMPDATLATLKIQPSEPRDSAVYFCASSNSYEQYFGPGTRLTVT.

This sequence joins TRBV6-5 and TRBJ1-2; 8 positions match TRBD1. CDR1 and CDR2 (germline): MNHEY, SVGAGI. Trimming took 6 bases from V and 4 from J; bases not matched to a gene: 10. The CDR3 has 15 amino acids. This CDR3 is CASRGRTGSGYGYTF. CDR3 coding DNA: TGTGCCAGCAGGGGCCGGACAGGGAGCGGCTATGGCTACACCTTC.

The V gene is TRBV23-1, the J gene TRBJ2-2; D is ambiguous. TRBV23-1 is an open reading frame whose function is uncertain. V lost 2 bases and J lost 3, with 7 bases in between. The CDR3 length is 14 residues. In DNA form, the CDR3 reads TGCGCCAGCAGTCAAGGTGGGGACACCGGGGAGCTGTTTTTT. Protein sequence: CASSQGGDTGELFF.

The rearrangement joins TRBV29-1 to TRBJ2-7, with 12 bases matching TRBD2. In germline, CDR1 is SQVTM, CDR2 ANQGSEA. J was trimmed by 6 bases and V by 6 bases; bases with no gene match: 0. The CDR3 loop spans 11 amino acids. DNA of the CDR3: TGCAGCGTGACTAGCGGGAGCGAGCAGTACTTC. Translated, it gives CSVTSGSEQYF.